Following are 10 T cell receptor beta chains from one sample sequenced in a study of blood T cell repertoires in COVID-19. Sequenced by immunoSEQ multiplex PCR; TCRdb stores in-frame clones only, minus some. The table records fewer than 250,000 clones, less than 85% of them present only once. The sequenced sample consisted of peripheral blood. The receptor set was obtained from a woman aged 70 to 79 with active or convalescent COVID-19.

This chain uses TRBV27 with TRBJ2-7; the match to TRBD1 covers 12 bases. CDR1 and CDR2 (germline): MNHEY, SMNVEV (reference sequence). V was pared by 7 bases and J by 5 bases, with 9 bases of the junction left unmatched. The CDR3 runs 15 residues. The CDR3 is CASMTGGQGANEQYF. CDR3 bases: TGTGCCAGCATGACGGGGGGACAGGGGGCCAACGAGCAGTACTTC.

The chain couples TRBV30 to TRBJ2-7, with no clear D. This CDR3 comprises 12 residues. V was trimmed by 5 bases and J by 0 bases, leaving 8 bases between them. CDR1 and CDR2 from the germline V gene are GTSNPN and SVGIG (reference sequence). CDR3 loop: CAWGRSSYEQYF. Written as DNA, the CDR3 is TGTGCCTGGGGCAGGTCCTCCTACGAGCAGTACTTC.

The sample holds one count of this clone. The J gene is TRBJ1-6, the V gene TRBV7-2; TRBD1 aligns across 9 bases. J lost 5 bases, V lost 11 bases, and 4 bases had no gene match. The CDR3 totals 13 residues. The V gene's germline CDR1 is SGHTA and CDR2 FQGNSA. The CDR3 loop reads CAGGQGHNSPLHF. The CDR3 nucleotides are TGTGCCGGGGGACAGGGTCATAATTCACCCCTCCACTTT.

This clone showed up just once. V usage is TRBV24-1 and J usage is TRBJ2-3; a possible D gene is TRBD1 (6 bases). The CDR3 is made up of 15 amino acids. From germline, CDR1 is KGHDR and CDR2 SFDVKD. Trimming took off 3 bases at V and 1 base at J, with 10 bases between the two ends. CDR3 amino acids: CATSDAGTRTDTQYF. CDR3 coding DNA: TGTGCCACCAGTGATGCCGGGACACGCACAGATACGCAGTATTTT.

V usage is TRBV28 and J usage is TRBJ2-7; perhaps TRBD2 as D (5 bases). Per the germline V gene, CDR1 is MDHEN and CDR2 is SYDVKM. The length of the CDR3 is 13 residues. The germline V and J ends were trimmed by 8 bases and 1 base, with 12 bases remaining between them. For the CDR3, the DNA is TGTGCCAGCGGGCGGCCGGGATCCTACGAGCAGTACTTC. Protein: CASGRPGSYEQYF.

The V call is TRBV5-1, the J call TRBJ2-1, with D possibly TRBD1 on 5 matching bases. The germline V gene has CDR1 SGHRS and CDR2 YFSETQ. With 3 bases removed from V and 9 bases from J, the gap between germline ends came to 19 bases. This CDR3 has 15 residues. CDR3 sequence: CASSSDPAGYIEQFF. CDR3 in DNA: TGCGCCAGCAGCTCGGACCCAGCAGGGTATATTGAGCAGTTCTTC.

The J gene is TRBJ1-4, the V gene TRBV6-1, with D possibly matching TRBD1 (5 bases). Germline lookup yields CDR1 MNHNS and CDR2 SASEGT. The CDR3 extends over 17 amino acids. Between the trimmed V and J ends, which lost 2 bases and 6 bases, there was a span of 19 bases. CDR3 loop: CASSELRGRVFHEKLFF. The DNA of the CDR3 is TGTGCCAGCAGTGAACTACGGGGGAGAGTCTTCCATGAAAAACTGTTTTTT.

The chain links TRBV29-1 to TRBJ2-3; 7 bases line up with TRBD2. The CDR3 loop spans 14 amino acids. With V trimmed by 6 bases and J by 1 base, 7 bases remained unmatched. Germline lookup yields CDR1 SQVTM and CDR2 ANQGSEA. The CDR3 protein is CSVGRAGGTDTQYF. The CDR3 region has the DNA TGCAGCGTCGGCAGGGCGGGGGGCACAGATACGCAGTATTTT.

The sample holds one count of this clone. The rearrangement joins TRBV3-1 (or the pseudogene TRBV3-2) to TRBJ1-2; the D is unclear. CDR3 length equals 12 residues. The V gene lost 0 bases and the J gene lost 12 bases, with 11 bases spanning the gap. Germline values: CDR1 LGHDT, CDR2 YNNKEL (reference sequence). CDR3 in amino acids: CASSQDGRVHTF. CDR3 DNA: TGTGCCAGCAGCCAAGATGGGAGGGTACACACCTTC.

This clone was seen only once. This chain links TRBV5-4 with TRBJ2-5, with D tentatively TRBD1 (5 bases). The CDR3 runs to 16 residues. V was shortened by 5 bases and J by 0 bases, with 17 bases between the two germline ends. Looked up from germline, CDR1 is SGHNT and CDR2 is YYREEE (reference sequence). This chain's CDR3 is CASSSPLGRHQETQYF. CDR3 in DNA: TGTGCCAGCAGTTCTCCCTTGGGGCGGCACCAAGAGACCCAGTACTTC.